Presented here are 27 T cell receptor beta chains from one specimen sequenced in a study of cytomegalovirus exposure and HLA in healthy donors. The PCR was carried out with 60 Vbeta primers and 13 Jbeta primers. Method: immunoSEQ multiplex PCR; TCRdb's copy keeps in-frame clones and lacks some. The sample lists 130,000 or so clones; around 70% were seen once. Material: PBMCs. The receptor source for this set is a woman in her forties in good health and CMV-seropositive.

This chain links TRBV9 with TRBJ2-2, with TRBD1 as a possible D gene (7 bases). The CDR3 is 15 amino acids. Germline-derived CDR1 and CDR2 are SGDLS and YYNGEE. Trimming stripped 0 bases from V and 7 bases from J, with 13 bases between. The CDR3 here is CASSVGRGPSGELFF. In nucleotides, the CDR3 is TGTGCCAGCAGCGTAGGGAGGGGGCCGAGCGGGGAGCTGTTTTTT.

The chain is built from TRBV7-6 and TRBJ1-4; TRBD1 matches at 8 bases. The V and J ends lost 4 bases and 2 bases, in that order; junction bases with no gene match: 12. This CDR3 is 18 amino acids long. Germline values: CDR1 SGHVS, CDR2 FNYEAQ. The CDR3 sequence is CASSSYRQGASTNEKLFF. The CDR3 DNA sequence: TGTGCCAGCAGCTCCTATCGTCAGGGGGCGTCGACTAATGAAAAACTGTTTTTT.

The chain recombines TRBV28 with TRBJ1-4; 7 bases are shared with TRBD1. Unmatched junction bases numbered 7, after V lost 6 bases and J lost 3 bases. The CDR3 sequence is 15 residues long. The V gene's germline CDR1 is MDHEN and CDR2 SYDVKM. The CDR3 bases are TGTGCCAGCAGCTCCTCCGGGACAGCTAATGAAAAACTGTTTTTT. Residues: CASSSSGTANEKLFF.

This chain links TRBV30 with TRBJ2-7, with TRBD1 matching over 8 bases. The ends lost 3 bases at V and 4 bases at J; junction bases unmatched: 11. In germline, CDR1 is GTSNPN, CDR2 SVGIG (reference sequence). CDR3 length: 15 residues. The CDR3 loop reads CAWRARQGPLYEQYF. The DNA of the CDR3 is TGTGCCTGGAGGGCTCGACAGGGGCCGCTATACGAGCAGTACTTC.

CDR3 sequence reads: CASSLVDPGNTGELFF. CDR3 DNA: TGTGCCAGCAGCTTAGTGGATCCGGGGAACACCGGGGAGCTGTTTTTT. The chain combines TRBV7-3 with TRBJ2-2; no reliable D call. Trimming cost V 2 bases and J 1 base, with 11 bases left between them. Germline-derived CDR1 and CDR2 are SGHTA and FQGTGA. This CDR3 has 16 residues.

This chain uses TRBV23-1 with TRBJ1-5, with 7 bases fitting TRBD1. TRBV23-1 falls under the ORF class, with uncertain function. The CDR3 consists of 16 residues. The V and J ends lost 0 bases and 4 bases, in that order; junction bases with no gene match: 6. Here the CDR3 DNA reads TGCGCCAGCAGTCAATCGTGGACAGGATATAATCAGCCCCAGCATTTT. This translates into CASSQSWTGYNQPQHF.

This clone was picked up a small number of times. This chain connects TRBV5-4 to TRBJ1-2; 7 bases fit TRBD1. This CDR3 region has 14 residues. From germline, CDR1 is SGHNT and CDR2 YYREEE (reference sequence). Trimming cost V 4 bases and J 4 bases; bases outside gene matches: 7. CDR3 loop: CASSPTGSGYGYTF. As DNA, the CDR3 is TGTGCCAGCAGCCCGACAGGGTCTGGCTATGGCTACACCTTC.

Of note for this clone: One end of the junction varies from germline; a read error may be responsible. The chain uses TRBV7-3 and TRBJ2-6; the D is unclear. The length of the CDR3 is 14 residues. Germline V gives CDR1 SGHTA, CDR2 FQGTGA. The CDR3 spells CSSSLYSGANVLTF. CDR3 coding DNA: TGTTCCAGCAGCTTATACTCTGGGGCCAACGTCCTGACTTTC.

The chain has TRBV7-3 and TRBJ2-5; weak D call: TRBD1 (5 bases). Germline V lookup: CDR1 SGHTA, CDR2 FQGTGA. This CDR3 has 13 residues. V shed 5 bases and J shed 1 base, with 8 bases lying between them. For the CDR3, the DNA is TGTGCCAGCAGCCCCCAGGGCCAAGAGACCCAGTACTTC. Translation: CASSPQGQETQYF.

A single count supports this clone. The rearrangement joins TRBV7-2 to TRBJ2-2, with a tentative D call TRBD2 (5 bases). The CDR3 has 15 residues. The V and J ends lost 5 bases and 5 bases respectively, with 15 bases between them. Germline V CDR1 and CDR2: SGHTA, FQGNSA. CDR3 sequence reads: CASSPEGGRTGELFF. CDR3 nucleotide sequence: TGTGCCAGCAGCCCAGAGGGCGGGCGTACCGGGGAGCTGTTTTTT.

The chain has TRBV5-5 and TRBJ1-5; maybe TRBD1 (5 bases). Trimming cost V 7 bases and J 4 bases, with 21 bases left between them. CDR1 is SGHKS, CDR2 YYEKEE, per germline (reference sequence). This CDR3 spans 16 amino acids. CDR3 coding DNA: TGTGCCAGCGCTCTCTCTCCCCACAGGTTAAATCAGCCCCAGCATTTT. It is translated as CASALSPHRLNQPQHF.

This rearrangement joins TRBV7-2 to TRBJ2-1; the D gene is possibly TRBD2 (7 bases). The germline V gene has CDR1 SGHTA and CDR2 FQGNSA. The CDR3 is 18 amino acids. V lost 2 bases to trimming and J lost 4 bases, with 21 bases between them. For the CDR3, the DNA is TGTGCCAGCAGCTTAAGGGGGGCCGGGACTACCCAATACAATGAGCAGTTCTTC. Translation gives CASSLRGAGTTQYNEQFF.

The chain uses TRBV6-5 and TRBJ1-1; 7 nucleotides agree with TRBD1. CDR1 is MNHEY and CDR2 is SVGAGI in the germline V gene. This CDR3 comprises 15 residues. Unmatched junction bases numbered 4, after V lost 2 bases and J lost 1 base. CDR3 DNA: TGTGCCAGCAGTTACAGGGGGCGAAAGAACACTGAAGCTTTCTTT. It codes for CASSYRGRKNTEAFF.

This rearrangement joins TRBV2 to TRBJ2-1, with D possibly being TRBD2 (7 bases). CDR1 and CDR2 from the germline V gene are SNHLY and FYNNEI. There are 15 residues in the CDR3. Trimming cost V 7 bases and J 7 bases, with 20 bases left between them. The CDR3 DNA follows: TGTGCCAGCACCGGTGGGGGGGGCAGGACGAATGAGCAGTTCTTC. Its translation is CASTGGGGRTNEQFF.

The chain joins TRBV5-4 to TRBJ2-2; tentative D call: TRBD2 (6 bases). This CDR3 has 15 residues. Trimming took 0 bases from V and 0 from J, leaving 6 bases between them. Germline CDR1 and CDR2: SGHNT and YYREEE (reference sequence). The CDR3 reads CASSLGGANTGELFF. The CDR3 DNA follows: TGTGCCAGCAGCTTGGGCGGGGCGAACACCGGGGAGCTGTTTTTT.

The chain joins TRBV7-2 to TRBJ1-5, with D maybe TRBD1 (6 bases). V shed 5 bases and J shed 1 base, with 12 bases lying between them. Germline CDR1 reads SGHTA; CDR2 reads FQGNSA. The CDR3 consists of 15 residues. CDR3 amino acids: CASSPQTGSNQPQHF. CDR3 sequence (DNA): TGTGCCAGCAGCCCGCAGACAGGAAGCAATCAGCCCCAGCATTTT.

This chain links TRBV7-2 with TRBJ2-7, with TRBD2 matching over 10 bases. The J segment lost 3 bases and the V segment lost 5 bases, leaving 4 bases of the junction unmatched. The CDR3 is 14 residues long. Germline V CDR1 and CDR2: SGHTA, FQGNSA. CDR3 residues: CASSLTSGNYEQYF. In nucleotides, the CDR3 is TGTGCCAGCAGCCTCACTAGCGGGAACTACGAGCAGTACTTC.

V is TRBV30 and J is TRBJ2-3; 7 nucleotides match TRBD1. The CDR3 is 15 residues long. J lost 2 bases, V lost 1 base, and 6 bases had no gene match. Germline assignment: CDR1 GTSNPN and CDR2 SVGIG (reference sequence). The CDR3 nucleotides read TGTGCCTGGAGTGAGGGACAGAAGTCCACAGATACGCAGTATTTT. This codes for CAWSEGQKSTDTQYF.

This clone turned up a few times. The CDR3 protein is CASSRTDPRGEQFF. The CDR3 DNA reads as TGTGCCAGCAGTCGGACGGACCCCCGGGGTGAGCAGTTCTTC. V is TRBV28 and J is TRBJ2-1, with D possibly matching TRBD2 (5 bases). The CDR3 length is 14 residues. V lost 5 bases, J lost 9 bases, and 17 bases lay in between. The V gene's germline CDR1 is MDHEN and CDR2 SYDVKM.

About this clone: The germline gene is not matched at one end of the junction; a read error may be the cause. The J gene is TRBJ1-2, the V gene TRBV2; D is unclear. Germline V gives CDR1 SNHLY, CDR2 FYNNEI. The CDR3 has 15 residues. CDR3 sequence: CASSEERGDHYGYTF. The CDR3 DNA follows: TGTGCCAGCAGCGAAGAACGGGGTGATCACTATGGCTACACCTTC.

The rearrangement uses TRBV7-2 and TRBJ2-7; TRBD2 aligns across 8 bases. The V and J ends lost 1 base and 4 bases, in that order; junction bases with no gene match: 3. Looked up from germline, CDR1 is SGHTA and CDR2 is FQGNSA. This CDR3 contains 14 residues. The CDR3 bases are TGTGCCAGCAGCTTAGTCCGGGAGGGGTACGAGCAGTACTTC. Its translation is CASSLVREGYEQYF.

The chain is built from TRBV18 and TRBJ2-3; 13 nucleotides agree with TRBD2. Per germline, CDR1 KGHSH and CDR2 LQKENI. CDR3 size: 18 residues. Trimming removed 1 base from V and 4 bases from J; junction bases left unmatched: 8. CDR3 in DNA: TGTGCCAGCTCACCACTAAGACTACTAGCGGGAGGGGCAGATACGCAGTATTTT. This sequence encodes CASSPLRLLAGGADTQYF.

This clone was found a few times. The CDR3 DNA reads as TGTGCCAGCAGCTTAGCTAGCGGGGGGCAGACCCAGTACTTC. Protein sequence: CASSLASGGQTQYF. The rearrangement joins TRBV7-2 to TRBJ2-5; the match to TRBD2 covers 10 bases. Per the germline V gene, CDR1 is SGHTA and CDR2 is FQGNSA. CDR3 size: 14 residues. The ends lost 0 bases at V and 6 bases at J; junction bases unmatched: 1.

The rearrangement links TRBV30 to TRBJ2-3, with 7 bases identical to TRBD2. The V gene end was trimmed by 1 base and the J gene end by 6 bases; junction bases not matched to a gene: 7. The CDR3 spans 14 residues. Germline V gene lookup returns CDR1 GTSNPN and CDR2 SVGIG (reference sequence). CDR3 amino acids: CAWSGGGWSDTQYF. In DNA, the CDR3 is TGTGCCTGGAGTGGGGGGGGGTGGTCGGATACGCAGTATTTT.

The chain joins TRBV4-1 to TRBJ1-3, with D possibly matching TRBD1 (5 bases). The CDR3 length is 16 residues. V lost 1 base, J lost 0 bases, and 10 bases lay in between. Germline V gene data show CDR1 as MGHRA and CDR2 as YSYEKL. The CDR3 bases are TGCGCCAGCAGCCAAGGGACAAAAGACTCTGGAAACACCATATATTTT. Amino acids: CASSQGTKDSGNTIYF.

The chain links TRBV7-9 to TRBJ1-1, with D possibly TRBD1 on 5 matching bases. The CDR3 runs to 14 residues. The ends were cut back, 5 bases at V and 8 bases at J, with 18 bases in the middle. Germline CDR1 and CDR2: SEHNR and FQNEAQ (reference sequence). For the CDR3, the DNA is TGTGCCAGCAGCCGAGGGGACTACCAAACGGAAGCTTTCTTT. It specifies CASSRGDYQTEAFF.

The chain joins TRBV9 to TRBJ2-7; D is possibly TRBD1 (6 bases). The V gene lost 0 bases and the J gene lost 2 bases, with 15 bases spanning the gap. Germline V CDR1 and CDR2: SGDLS, YYNGEE. The CDR3 runs to 16 residues. The CDR3 is CASSVGWSGGAYEQYF. CDR3 DNA sequence: TGTGCCAGCAGCGTAGGCTGGTCTGGGGGCGCCTACGAGCAGTACTTC.